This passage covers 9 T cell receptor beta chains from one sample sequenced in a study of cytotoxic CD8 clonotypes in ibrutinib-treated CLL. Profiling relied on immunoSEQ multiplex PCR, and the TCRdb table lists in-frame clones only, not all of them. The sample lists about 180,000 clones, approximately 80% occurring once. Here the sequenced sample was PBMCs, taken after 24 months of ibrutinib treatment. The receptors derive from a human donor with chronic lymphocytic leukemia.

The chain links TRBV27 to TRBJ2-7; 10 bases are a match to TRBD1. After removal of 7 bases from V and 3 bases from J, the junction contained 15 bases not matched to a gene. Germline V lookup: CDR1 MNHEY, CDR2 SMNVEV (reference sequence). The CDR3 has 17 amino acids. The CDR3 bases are TGTGCCAGCAAAGGATATTCCGGGACAGGGGCATTCTACGAGCAGTACTTC. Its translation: CASKGYSGTGAFYEQYF.

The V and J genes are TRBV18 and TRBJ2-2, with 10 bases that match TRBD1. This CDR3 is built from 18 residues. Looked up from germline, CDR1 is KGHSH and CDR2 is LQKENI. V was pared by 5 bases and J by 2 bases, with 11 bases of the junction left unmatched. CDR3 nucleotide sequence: TGTGCCAGCTCATCAAGGACTCGACAGGGGGCTAACACCGGGGAGCTGTTTTTT. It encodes CASSSRTRQGANTGELFF.

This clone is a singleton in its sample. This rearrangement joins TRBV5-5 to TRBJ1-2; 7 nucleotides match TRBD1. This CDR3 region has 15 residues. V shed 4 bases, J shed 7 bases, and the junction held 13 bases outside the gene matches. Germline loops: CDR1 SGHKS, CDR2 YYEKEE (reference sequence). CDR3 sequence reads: CASSPREWDSPGYTF. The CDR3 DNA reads TGTGCCAGCAGCCCACGTGAATGGGACAGTCCTGGCTACACCTTC.

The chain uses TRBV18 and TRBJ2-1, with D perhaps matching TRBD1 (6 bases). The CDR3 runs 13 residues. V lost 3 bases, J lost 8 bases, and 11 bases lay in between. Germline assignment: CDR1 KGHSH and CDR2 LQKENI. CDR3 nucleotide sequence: TGTGCCAGCTCACCCCAGGGGAAGGATGAGCAGTTCTTC. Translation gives CASSPQGKDEQFF.

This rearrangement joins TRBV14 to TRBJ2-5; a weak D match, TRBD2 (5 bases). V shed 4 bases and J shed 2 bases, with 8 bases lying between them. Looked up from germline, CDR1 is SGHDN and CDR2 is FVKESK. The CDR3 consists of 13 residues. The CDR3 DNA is TGTGCCAGCAGCCCCTCGGGGCAAGAGACCCAGTACTTC. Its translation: CASSPSGQETQYF. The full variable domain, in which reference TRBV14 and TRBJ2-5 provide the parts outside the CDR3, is EAGVTQFPSHSVIEKGQTVTLRCDPISGHDNLYWYRRVMGKEIKFLLHFVKESKQDESGMPNNRFLAERTGGTYSTLKVQPAELEDSGVYFCASSPSGQETQYFGPGTRLLVL.

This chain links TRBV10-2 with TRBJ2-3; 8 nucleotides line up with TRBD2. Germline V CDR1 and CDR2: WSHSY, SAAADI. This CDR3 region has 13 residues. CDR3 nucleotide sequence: TGCGCTACCGGGAGCGGGAGAGTAGATACGCAGTATTTT. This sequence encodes CATGSGRVDTQYF.

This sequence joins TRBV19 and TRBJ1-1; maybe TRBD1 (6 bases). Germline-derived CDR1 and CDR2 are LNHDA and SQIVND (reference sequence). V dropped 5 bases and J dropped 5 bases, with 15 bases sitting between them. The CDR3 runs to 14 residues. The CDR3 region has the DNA TGTGCCAGTAGTTTGTACCCAGGGGAAACTGAAGCTTTCTTT. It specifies CASSLYPGETEAFF.

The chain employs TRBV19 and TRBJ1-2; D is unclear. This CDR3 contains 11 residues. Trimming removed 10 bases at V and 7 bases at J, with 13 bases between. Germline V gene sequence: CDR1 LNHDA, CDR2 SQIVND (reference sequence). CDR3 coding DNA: TGTGCCACAAGTAGCGGAGTTGGCTACACCTTC. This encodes CATSSGVGYTF.

CDR3 loop: CASSPPGQGTSKNIQYF. Here the CDR3 DNA reads TGTGCCAGCTCACCACCCGGTCAGGGGACCTCCAAAAACATTCAGTACTTC. This chain connects TRBV18 to TRBJ2-4; D possibly corresponds to TRBD1 (6 bases). Per the germline V gene, CDR1 is KGHSH and CDR2 is LQKENI. The CDR3 covers 17 residues. Trimming took off 0 bases at V and 2 bases at J, with 14 bases between the two ends.